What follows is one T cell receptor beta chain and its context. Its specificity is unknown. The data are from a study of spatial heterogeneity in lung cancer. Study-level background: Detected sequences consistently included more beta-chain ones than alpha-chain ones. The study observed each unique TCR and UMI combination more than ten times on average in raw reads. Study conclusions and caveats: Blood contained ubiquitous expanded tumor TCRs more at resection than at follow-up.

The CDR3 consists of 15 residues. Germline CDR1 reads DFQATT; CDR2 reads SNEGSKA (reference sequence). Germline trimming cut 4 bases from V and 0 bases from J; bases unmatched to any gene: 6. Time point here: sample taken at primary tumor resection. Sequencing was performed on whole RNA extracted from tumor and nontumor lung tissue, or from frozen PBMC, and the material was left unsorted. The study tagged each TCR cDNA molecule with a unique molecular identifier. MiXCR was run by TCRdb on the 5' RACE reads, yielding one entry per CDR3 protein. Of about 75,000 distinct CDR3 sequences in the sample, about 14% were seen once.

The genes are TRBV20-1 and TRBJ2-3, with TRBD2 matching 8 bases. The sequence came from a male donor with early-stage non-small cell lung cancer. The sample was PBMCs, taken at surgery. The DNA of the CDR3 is TGCAGTGCTAACCCCAGCGGGAGTAGCACAGATACGCAGTATTTT. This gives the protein CSANPSGSSTDTQYF.